These 26 T cell receptor beta chains were sequenced from one sample in a study of T-cell reconstitution after alpha-beta-depleted transplantation in children. A TCRbeta library incorporating unique molecular identifiers was prepared. TCRdb called the PCR reads again in MiXCR, with one record for every CDR3 protein. The table has hundreds of thousands of distinct CDR3 sequences, more than 10% seen once; the top ten hold around 2.5%. This sample comprised PBMCs from the stem cell graft donor, obtained from the stem cell graft. Receptors originate from a human donor who donated a stem cell graft to a child with acute lymphoblastic leukemia.

The gene calls are TRBV19 and TRBJ2-1, with 8 bases lining up with TRBD2. Germline CDR1 LNHDA, CDR2 SQIVND (reference sequence). The CDR3 is 15 residues long. J lost 4 bases, V lost 1 base, and 3 bases had no gene match. CDR3 coding DNA: TGTGCCAGTAGTATAGGTACTAGCGGTTACAATGAGCAGTTCTTC. Protein product: CASSIGTSGYNEQFF.

The table lists this clonotype with many counts. The chain employs TRBV13 and TRBJ2-7; TRBD2 agrees at 8 bases. This CDR3 has 17 amino acids. CDR1 PRHDT and CDR2 FYEKMQ come from the germline V gene (reference sequence). The junction had 16 bases not matched to a gene; V was cut back by 7 bases and J by 2 bases. The CDR3 nucleotides are TGTGCCAGCAACCCGAAAGGGAGCCTAGCGGGTACCTACGAGCAGTACTTC. This codes for CASNPKGSLAGTYEQYF.

This clonotype was seen ten or more times. The chain combines TRBV20-1 with TRBJ2-2; D possibly corresponds to TRBD1 (7 bases). V was shortened by 0 bases and J by 4 bases, with 15 bases between the two germline ends. The germline V gene encodes CDR1 DFQATT and CDR2 SNEGSKA (reference sequence). The CDR3 covers 16 residues. This CDR3 reads CSARDQAGGSTGELFF. The DNA of the CDR3 is TGCAGTGCTAGAGATCAGGCAGGGGGGAGCACCGGGGAGCTGTTTTTT.

This clonotype showed up many times. The rearrangement uses TRBV29-1 and TRBJ1-1; unclear D gene. The CDR3 extends over 12 amino acids. Trimming shortened V by 7 bases and J by 1 base, and 10 bases separated the two germline ends. Germline V CDR1 and CDR2: SQVTM, ANQGSEA. The CDR3 loop is CSGNRQNTEAFF. CDR3 in DNA: TGCAGCGGGAACAGACAGAACACTGAAGCTTTCTTT.

This clonotype was seen repeatedly, ten times or more. V gene TRBV5-1 combines with J gene TRBJ2-2; 9 nucleotides align to TRBD1. V was clipped by 1 base and J by 3 bases; unmatched bases: 7. The CDR3 covers 17 residues. CDR1 is SGHRS, CDR2 YFSETQ, per germline. In nucleotides, the CDR3 is TGCGCCAGCAGCTTGATAAGGGACAGGGATGACACCGGGGAGCTGTTTTTT. It codes for CASSLIRDRDDTGELFF.

This clonotype has ten or more counts. V and J are TRBV14 and TRBJ1-2; possible D gene TRBD1, 5 bases. The CDR3 runs 15 residues. Germline V gives CDR1 SGHDN, CDR2 FVKESK. V was trimmed by 3 bases and J by 3 bases, leaving 14 bases between them. In DNA form, the CDR3 reads TGTGCCAGCAGCCAGGTTGGGACGGGCTACTATGGCTACACCTTC. Translating gives CASSQVGTGYYGYTF.

This clonotype was recorded many times. V usage is TRBV12-3 or TRBV12-4 and J usage is TRBJ1-5; 8 bases map to TRBD1. V dropped 7 bases and J dropped 2; count of bases not matched to a gene: 4. This CDR3 has 14 amino acids. The CDR3 bases are TGTGCCAGCACCGGGACAGGCCGCAATCAGCCCCAGCATTTT. Protein sequence: CASTGTGRNQPQHF.

Many counts were recorded for this clonotype. Compared with germline, one end of the junction differs, possibly owing to a read error. V is TRBV6-6 and J is TRBJ2-7; tentatively, D is TRBD1 (7 bases). Germline loops: CDR1 MNHNY, CDR2 SVGAGI (reference sequence). The CDR3 has 12 amino acids. For the CDR3, the DNA is TGTGCCAGCACTCCCAGGGGGGCACCGGCGAACTTC. It yields the protein CASTPRGAPANF.

This clonotype was counted at least ten times. The gene calls are TRBV6-5 and TRBJ1-2; 8 bases line up with TRBD1. The CDR3 totals 15 residues. Germline assignment: CDR1 MNHEY and CDR2 SVGAGI. With V trimmed by 2 bases and J by 4 bases, 6 bases remained unmatched. The CDR3 nucleotides read TGTGCCAGCAGTTACACCGGGACAGGTGCCTATGGCTACACCTTC. Translation gives CASSYTGTGAYGYTF.

Of note for this clonotype: A single base separates this from a much larger clone, so it may be a read error. This sequence joins TRBV3-1 and TRBJ2-5; maybe TRBD2 (6 bases). CDR1 and CDR2 (germline): LGHDT, YNNKEL (reference sequence). This CDR3 is built from 12 residues. The V gene lost 5 bases and the J gene lost 9 bases, with 13 bases spanning the gap. The DNA for the CDR3 is TGTGCCAGCAGCGTACTATGGGGGGCCCAGTACTTC. Its translation: CASSVLWGAQYF.

This clonotype came up many times. This chain uses TRBV5-1 with TRBJ1-1; no clear D gene. Per the germline V gene, CDR1 is SGHRS and CDR2 is YFSETQ. V lost 3 bases, J lost 6 bases, and 6 bases lay in between. The CDR3 spans 11 residues. CDR3 sequence reads: CASSSGAEAFF. In nucleotides, the CDR3 is TGCGCCAGCAGCTCCGGTGCTGAAGCTTTCTTT.

This clonotype was recorded at least ten times. This chain connects TRBV6-5 to TRBJ1-4, with unresolved D. The CDR3 is 11 residues long. In germline, CDR1 is MNHEY, CDR2 SVGAGI. Trimming left V 8 bases short and J 8 bases short, with 9 bases between. The DNA for the CDR3 is TGTGCCAGCCGAGGACGGGAAAAACTGTTTTTT. Its protein is CASRGREKLFF.

The chain links TRBV20-1 to TRBJ2-3; D might be TRBD1 (7 bases). Germline V gene lookup returns CDR1 DFQATT and CDR2 SNEGSKA (reference sequence). Deletions cut 0 bases from V and 3 bases from J, with 13 bases between. The CDR3 is 15 residues long. CDR3 nucleotides: TGCAGTGCTAGAGATGGCAGGGGGAGGACAGATACGCAGTATTTT. Translating gives CSARDGRGRTDTQYF.

This clonotype was seen only a few times. V and J are TRBV5-6 and TRBJ2-3; TRBD2 matches 8 bases. CDR3 length: 15 amino acids. Germline CDR1 SGHDT, CDR2 YYEEEE. With V trimmed by 1 base and J by 3 bases, 4 bases remained unmatched. Here the CDR3 reads CASSLSGGPTDTQYF. DNA of the CDR3: TGTGCCAGCAGCTTGAGCGGGGGACCGACAGATACGCAGTATTTT.

This clonotype has ten or more counts. The rearrangement uses TRBV27 and TRBJ1-5; D is uncertain. Germline values: CDR1 MNHEY, CDR2 SMNVEV (reference sequence). V was trimmed by 5 bases and J by 5 bases, leaving 13 bases between them. The CDR3 length is 14 residues. CDR3 in amino acids: CASSTAQGYQPQHF. CDR3 bases: TGTGCCAGCAGTACGGCTCAAGGCTATCAGCCCCAGCATTTT.

This clonotype was seen ten or more times. This rearrangement joins TRBV4-3 to TRBJ2-1; 12 bases fit TRBD2. This CDR3 has 19 residues. Germline V CDR1 and CDR2: LGHNA, YSLEER. With 0 bases clipped from V and 0 bases from J, the junction kept 6 bases outside the gene matches. The CDR3 loop is CASSQDQLAGGSSYNEQFF. Written as DNA, the CDR3 is TGCGCCAGCAGCCAAGATCAACTAGCGGGGGGTAGCTCCTACAATGAGCAGTTCTTC.

Only a few counts were recorded for this clonotype. The chain combines TRBV7-8 with TRBJ2-6; D is unresolved. CDR3 length equals 15 residues. Deletions cut 8 bases from V and 0 bases from J, with 11 bases between. The germline V gene has CDR1 SGHVS and CDR2 FQNEAQ. In nucleotides, the CDR3 is TGTGCCAGCGACGCAACTCTCTCTGGGGCCAACGTCCTGACTTTC. Protein product: CASDATLSGANVLTF.

Points on this clonotype: A much larger clone differs by one base, so this may be a read error. V is TRBV9 and J is TRBJ1-2; 12 bases match TRBD1. The germline V gene encodes CDR1 SGDLS and CDR2 YYNGEE. V shed 5 bases and J 6 bases; nucleotides not matched to a gene: 8. This CDR3 comprises 15 residues. The CDR3 spells CASSKGTGGKDGYTF. CDR3 in DNA: TGTGCCAGCAGTAAAGGGACAGGGGGCAAGGATGGCTACACCTTC.

This clonotype came up a few times. The chain is built from TRBV7-8 and TRBJ2-3; 13 bases line up with TRBD2. The V segment lost 7 bases and the J segment 11 bases; nucleotides outside the gene matches: 6. Germline V CDR1 and CDR2: SGHVS, FQNEAQ. The CDR3 sequence is 13 residues long. The CDR3 sequence: CASKLAGGSQQYF. The CDR3 region has the DNA TGTGCCAGCAAACTAGCGGGAGGGAGCCAGCAGTATTTT.

This clonotype was seen at least ten times. V is TRBV6-2 or TRBV6-3 and J is TRBJ2-1; possible D gene TRBD2, 6 bases. This CDR3 comprises 13 residues. Germline-derived CDR1 and CDR2 are MNHEY and SVGEGT. Trimming took 6 bases from V and 8 from J, leaving 14 bases between them. CDR3 bases: TGTGCCAGCAGCTATGGAGGGTACGATGAGCAGTTCTTC. This encodes CASSYGGYDEQFF.

At least ten counts were recorded for this clonotype. The chain carries TRBV20-1 and TRBJ1-3, with D possibly being TRBD1 (5 bases). The V gene's germline CDR1 is DFQATT and CDR2 SNEGSKA (reference sequence). Trimming pared 0 bases from V and 4 bases from J, leaving 10 bases between. The CDR3 extends over 14 amino acids. The CDR3 bases are TGCAGTGCTAGAGATCCGCAGGGCGGAAACACCATATATTTT. Amino acids: CSARDPQGGNTIYF.

As concerns this clonotype: Just one base apart from a much larger clone, this may be a read error. The chain combines TRBV12-3 or TRBV12-4 with TRBJ1-1, with TRBD1 as a possible D gene (6 bases). V lost 7 bases and J lost 1, with 13 bases in between. The CDR3 is 14 amino acids. In DNA form, the CDR3 reads TGTGCCAGCACCTGGACAGCAAAGAACACTGAAGCTTTCTTT. Encoded protein: CASTWTAKNTEAFF.

This clonotype was counted many times. This chain connects TRBV20-1 to TRBJ2-2; TRBD2 matches at 7 bases. Per germline, CDR1 DFQATT and CDR2 SNEGSKA (reference sequence). J gave up 4 bases and V 0 bases, and 11 bases lay outside the gene matches. The CDR3 is made up of 17 amino acids. CDR3 nucleotides: TGCAGTGCTAGAGATTTGGGAGGACTAGGCGTCACCGGGGAGCTGTTTTTT. Translating gives CSARDLGGLGVTGELFF.

The chain has TRBV6-2 or TRBV6-3 and TRBJ2-2; perhaps TRBD1 as D (6 bases). CDR1 and CDR2 from the germline V gene are MNHEY and SVGEGT. Trimming cost V 9 bases and J 6 bases, with 14 bases left between them. This CDR3 contains 13 residues. This CDR3 is CASRQAAPGELFF. The CDR3 region has the DNA TGTGCCAGTCGACAGGCGGCGCCCGGGGAGCTGTTTTTT.

The chain recombines TRBV30 with TRBJ2-1, with 10 bases matching TRBD2. The CDR3 is 12 amino acids. CDR1 and CDR2 (germline): GTSNPN, SVGIG (reference sequence). Losses at the gene ends were 3 bases for V and 10 bases for J; bases not matched to a gene: 3. Written as DNA, the CDR3 is TGTGCCTGGAGCCCGGGACTAGCGGAGCAGTTCTTC. Amino acids: CAWSPGLAEQFF.

This clonotype was seen at least ten times. V gene TRBV28 combines with J gene TRBJ2-5; 9 nucleotides match TRBD2. J was trimmed by 2 bases and V by 5 bases; bases with no gene match: 9. CDR1 and CDR2 from the germline V gene are MDHEN and SYDVKM. The CDR3 contains 16 residues. The chain's CDR3 is CASSRMGGGDQETQYF. DNA for the CDR3: TGTGCCAGCAGTAGGATGGGCGGGGGGGATCAAGAGACCCAGTACTTC.